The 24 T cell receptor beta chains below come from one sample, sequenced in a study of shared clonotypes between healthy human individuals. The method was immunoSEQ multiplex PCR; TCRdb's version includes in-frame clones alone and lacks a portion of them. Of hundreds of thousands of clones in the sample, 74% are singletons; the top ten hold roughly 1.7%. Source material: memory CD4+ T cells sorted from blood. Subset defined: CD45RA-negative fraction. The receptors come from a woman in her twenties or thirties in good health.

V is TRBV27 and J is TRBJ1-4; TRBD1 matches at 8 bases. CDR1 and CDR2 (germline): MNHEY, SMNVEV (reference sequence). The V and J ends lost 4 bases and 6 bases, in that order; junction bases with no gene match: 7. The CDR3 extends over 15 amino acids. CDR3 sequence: CASSSRTGWDEKLFF. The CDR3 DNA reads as TGTGCCAGCAGTTCCCGGACAGGGTGGGATGAAAAACTGTTTTTT.

DNA for the CDR3: TGTGCCAGCAGTTCTCCGGGACAGGGGTTGACCGGGGAGCTGTTTTTT. Translating it yields CASSSPGQGLTGELFF. This chain links TRBV28 with TRBJ2-2, with 10 bases matching TRBD1. After removal of 4 bases from V and 5 bases from J, the junction contained 7 bases not matched to a gene. Per germline, CDR1 MDHEN and CDR2 SYDVKM. This CDR3 comprises 16 residues.

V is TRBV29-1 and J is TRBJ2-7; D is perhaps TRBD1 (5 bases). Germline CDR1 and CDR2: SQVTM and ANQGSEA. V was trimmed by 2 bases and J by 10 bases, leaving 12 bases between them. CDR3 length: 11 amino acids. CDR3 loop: CSVETQGIQYF. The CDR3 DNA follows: TGCAGCGTTGAAACCCAGGGTATACAGTACTTC.

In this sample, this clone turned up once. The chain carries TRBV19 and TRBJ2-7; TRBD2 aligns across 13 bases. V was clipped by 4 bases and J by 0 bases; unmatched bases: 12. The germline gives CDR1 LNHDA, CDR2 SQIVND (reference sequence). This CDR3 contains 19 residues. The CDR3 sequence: CASSSLGLAGTGPSYEQYF. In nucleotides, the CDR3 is TGTGCCAGTAGTAGTTTGGGACTAGCGGGAACTGGCCCCTCCTACGAGCAGTACTTC.

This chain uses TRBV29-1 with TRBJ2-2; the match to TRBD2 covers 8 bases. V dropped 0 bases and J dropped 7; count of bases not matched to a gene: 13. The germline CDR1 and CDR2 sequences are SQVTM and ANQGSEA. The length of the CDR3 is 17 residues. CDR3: CSVEDRSGTGPSGELFF. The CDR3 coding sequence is TGCAGCGTTGAAGATCGTAGCGGGACTGGGCCCAGCGGGGAGCTGTTTTTT.

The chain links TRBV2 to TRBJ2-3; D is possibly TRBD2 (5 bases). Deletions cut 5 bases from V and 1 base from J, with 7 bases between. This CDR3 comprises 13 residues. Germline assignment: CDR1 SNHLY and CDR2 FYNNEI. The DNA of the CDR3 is TGTGCCAGCAGTTCGCGGGGCACAGATACGCAGTATTTT. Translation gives CASSSRGTDTQYF. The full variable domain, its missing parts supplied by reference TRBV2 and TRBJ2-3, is EPEVTQTPSHQVTQMGQEVILRCVPISNHLYFYWYRQILGQKVEFLVSFYNNEISEKSEIFDDQFSVERPDGSNFTLKIRSTKLEDSAMYFCASSSRGTDTQYFGPGTRLTVL.

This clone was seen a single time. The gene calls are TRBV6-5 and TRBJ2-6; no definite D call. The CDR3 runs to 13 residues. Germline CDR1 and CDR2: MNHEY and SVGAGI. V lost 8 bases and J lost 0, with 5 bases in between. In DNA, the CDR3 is TGTGCCAGCTCATCCTCTGGGGCCAACGTCCTGACTTTC. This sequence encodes CASSSSGANVLTF.

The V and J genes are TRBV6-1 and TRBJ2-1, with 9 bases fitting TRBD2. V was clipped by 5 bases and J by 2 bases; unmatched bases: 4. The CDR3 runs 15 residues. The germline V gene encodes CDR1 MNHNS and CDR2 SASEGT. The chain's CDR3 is CASSLAGVTYNEQFF. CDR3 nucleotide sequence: TGTGCCAGCAGTTTAGCGGGAGTAACCTACAATGAGCAGTTCTTC.

DNA of the CDR3: TGTGCCAGCGCCCCCCGGGCTATGGGCGACAATGAGCAGTTCTTC. Amino acids: CASAPRAMGDNEQFF. This chain connects TRBV27 to TRBJ2-1; D gene ambiguous. V lost 8 bases to trimming and J lost 5 bases, with 19 bases between them. The length of the CDR3 is 15 residues. Germline assignment: CDR1 MNHEY and CDR2 SMNVEV (reference sequence).

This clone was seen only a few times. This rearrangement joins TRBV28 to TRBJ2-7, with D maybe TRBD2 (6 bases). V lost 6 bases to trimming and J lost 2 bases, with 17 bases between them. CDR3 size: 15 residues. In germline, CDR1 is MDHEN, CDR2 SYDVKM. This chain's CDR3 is CASSGLPGVPYEQYF. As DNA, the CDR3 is TGTGCCAGCAGCGGGTTACCGGGAGTGCCCTACGAGCAGTACTTC.

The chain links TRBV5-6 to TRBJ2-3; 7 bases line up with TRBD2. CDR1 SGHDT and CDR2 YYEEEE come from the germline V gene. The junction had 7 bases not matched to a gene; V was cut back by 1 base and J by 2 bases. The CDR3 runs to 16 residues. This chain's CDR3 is CASSLRSTSTTDTQYF. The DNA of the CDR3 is TGTGCCAGCAGCTTGAGGTCGACTAGCACCACAGATACGCAGTATTTT. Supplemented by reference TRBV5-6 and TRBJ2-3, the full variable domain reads DAGVTQSPTHLIKTRGQQVTLRCSPKSGHDTVSWYQQALGQGPQFIFQYYEEEERQRGNFPDRFSGHQFPNYSSELNVNALLLGDSALYLCASSLRSTSTTDTQYFGPGTRLTVL.

The CDR3 region has the DNA TGTGCCTGGAGTACGCAGCAGGAGGAGCAGTTCTTC. This sequence encodes CAWSTQQEEQFF. The genes are TRBV30 and TRBJ2-1, with D unclear. Germline V gene sequence: CDR1 GTSNPN, CDR2 SVGIG (reference sequence). This CDR3 is built from 12 residues. Trimming pared 2 bases from V and 10 bases from J, leaving 12 bases between.

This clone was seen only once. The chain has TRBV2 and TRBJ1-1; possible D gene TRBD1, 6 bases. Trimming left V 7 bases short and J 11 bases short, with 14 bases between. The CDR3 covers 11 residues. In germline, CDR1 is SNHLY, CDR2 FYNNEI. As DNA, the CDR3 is TGTGCCAGCATGATGACAGGCGGCGCTTTCTTT. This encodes CASMMTGGAFF. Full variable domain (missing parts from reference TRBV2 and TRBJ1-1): EPEVTQTPSHQVTQMGQEVILRCVPISNHLYFYWYRQILGQKVEFLVSFYNNEISEKSEIFDDQFSVERPDGSNFTLKIRSTKLEDSAMYFCASMMTGGAFFGQGTRLTVV.

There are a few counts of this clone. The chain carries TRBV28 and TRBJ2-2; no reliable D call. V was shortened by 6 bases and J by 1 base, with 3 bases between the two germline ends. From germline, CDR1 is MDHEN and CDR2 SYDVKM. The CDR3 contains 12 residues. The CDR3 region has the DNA TGTGCCAGCAGGGAGAACACCGGGGAGCTGTTTTTT. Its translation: CASRENTGELFF.

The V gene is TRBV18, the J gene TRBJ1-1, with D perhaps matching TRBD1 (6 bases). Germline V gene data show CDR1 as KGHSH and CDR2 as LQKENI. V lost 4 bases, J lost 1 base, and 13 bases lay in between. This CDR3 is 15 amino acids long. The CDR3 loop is CASSRVGGRNTEAFF. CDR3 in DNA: TGTGCCAGCTCACGCGTAGGGGGGAGGAACACTGAAGCTTTCTTT. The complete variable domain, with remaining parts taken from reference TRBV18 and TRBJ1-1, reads NAGVMQNPRHLVRRRGQEARLRCSPMKGHSHVYWYRQLPEEGLKFMVYLQKENIIDESGMPKERFSAEFPKEGPSILRIQQVVRGDSAAYFCASSRVGGRNTEAFFGQGTRLTVV.

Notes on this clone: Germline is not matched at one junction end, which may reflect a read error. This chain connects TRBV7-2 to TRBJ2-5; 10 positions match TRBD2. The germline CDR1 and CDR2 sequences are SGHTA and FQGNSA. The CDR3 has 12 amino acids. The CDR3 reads CASSLKGLALDF. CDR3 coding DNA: TGTGCCAGCAGCTTAAAGGGACTAGCGCTAGACTTC. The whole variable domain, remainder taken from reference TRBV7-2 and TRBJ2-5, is GAGVSQSPSNKVTEKGKDVELRCDPISGHTALYWYRQSLGQGLEFLIYFQGNSAPDKSGLPSDRFSAERTGGSVSTLTIQRTQQEDSAVYLCASSLKGLALDFGPGTRLLVL.

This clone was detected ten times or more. This CDR3 is CSVVGGGSSYNEQFF. The DNA for the CDR3 is TGCAGCGTTGTAGGGGGCGGCAGCTCCTACAATGAGCAGTTCTTC. The chain recombines TRBV29-1 with TRBJ2-1, with 7 bases lining up with TRBD1. In germline, CDR1 is SQVTM, CDR2 ANQGSEA. With V trimmed by 4 bases and J by 0 bases, 6 bases remained unmatched. The CDR3 loop spans 15 amino acids.

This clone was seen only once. The CDR3 sequence is CASSIQGIGGYTF. The CDR3 DNA sequence: TGTGCCAGTAGCATACAGGGGATTGGTGGCTACACCTTC. The chain combines TRBV19 with TRBJ1-2, with 7 positions matching TRBD1. The CDR3 is made up of 13 amino acids. J was trimmed by 7 bases and V by 6 bases; bases with no gene match: 8. CDR1 LNHDA and CDR2 SQIVND come from the germline V gene (reference sequence). The full variable domain, rest sourced from reference TRBV19 and TRBJ1-2, is DGGITQSPKYLFRKEGQNVTLSCEQNLNHDAMYWYRQDPGQGLRLIYYSQIVNDFQKGDIAEGYSVSREKKESFPLTVTSAQKNPTAFYLCASSIQGIGGYTFGSGTRLTVV.

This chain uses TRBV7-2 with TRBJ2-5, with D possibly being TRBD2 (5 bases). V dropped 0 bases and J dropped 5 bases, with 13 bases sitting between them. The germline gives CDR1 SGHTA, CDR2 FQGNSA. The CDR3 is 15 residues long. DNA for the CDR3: TGTGCCAGCAGCTTAGCGGGAGTTTTGGTTGAGACCCAGTACTTC. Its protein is CASSLAGVLVETQYF.

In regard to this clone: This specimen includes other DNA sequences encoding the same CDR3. CDR3 region: CASRTGLAGNEQYF. CDR3 nucleotides: TGTGCCAGCAGAACGGGACTAGCGGGGAACGAGCAGTACTTC. V is TRBV28 and J is TRBJ2-7; 13 bases line up with TRBD2. V was pared by 6 bases and J by 5 bases, with 4 bases of the junction left unmatched. Germline V gene sequence: CDR1 MDHEN, CDR2 SYDVKM. CDR3 size: 14 residues.

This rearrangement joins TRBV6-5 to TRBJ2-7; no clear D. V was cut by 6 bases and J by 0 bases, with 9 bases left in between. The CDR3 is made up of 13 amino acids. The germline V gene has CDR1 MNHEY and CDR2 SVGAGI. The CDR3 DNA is TGTGCCAGCAGCTCCTGGGACTCCTACGAGCAGTACTTC. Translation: CASSSWDSYEQYF.

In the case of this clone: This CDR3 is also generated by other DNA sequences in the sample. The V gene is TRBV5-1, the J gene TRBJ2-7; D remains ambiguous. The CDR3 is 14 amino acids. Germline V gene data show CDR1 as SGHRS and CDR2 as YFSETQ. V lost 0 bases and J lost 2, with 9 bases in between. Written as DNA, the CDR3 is TGCGCCAGCAGCTTGGTAGTACAGCCCTACGAGCAGTACTTC. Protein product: CASSLVVQPYEQYF.

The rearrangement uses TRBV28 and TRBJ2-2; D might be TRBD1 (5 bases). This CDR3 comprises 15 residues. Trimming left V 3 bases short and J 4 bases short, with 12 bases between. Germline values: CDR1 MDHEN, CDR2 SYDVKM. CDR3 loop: CASSFREQVTGELFF. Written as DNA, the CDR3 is TGTGCCAGCAGTTTTAGGGAACAGGTCACCGGGGAGCTGTTTTTT.

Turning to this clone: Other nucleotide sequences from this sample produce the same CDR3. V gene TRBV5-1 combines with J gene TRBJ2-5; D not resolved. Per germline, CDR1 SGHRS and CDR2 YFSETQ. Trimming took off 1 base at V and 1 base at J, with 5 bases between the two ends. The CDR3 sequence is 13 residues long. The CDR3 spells CASSLPPQETQYF. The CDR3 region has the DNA TGCGCCAGCAGCTTGCCTCCCCAAGAGACCCAGTACTTC.